Each of the 12 T cell receptor beta chains below was sequenced from the same sample in a study of shared clonotypes between healthy human individuals. Naive CD8 cells lacked CD45RO and underwent positive selection for CCR7, leaving out terminally differentiated effector memory CD45RA+ cells. Repertoires were generated with immunoSEQ multiplex PCR, while TCRdb's copy carries only in-frame clones and drops some. The repertoire holds roughly 2.1 million clones, with about 92% as singletons. Sequenced material: naive CD8+ T cells from PBMCs. Receptors were obtained from a man aged 18 to 29 in good health. Some clones in this sample may be carry-over from other donors' samples.

The chain uses TRBV19 and TRBJ2-3; D unclear. CDR1 is LNHDA and CDR2 is SQIVND in the germline V gene (reference sequence). The CDR3 consists of 12 residues. Trimming took 5 bases from V and 3 from J, leaving 6 bases between them. The CDR3 nucleotides are TGTGCCAGTAGTGAGAGGACAGATACGCAGTATTTT. Protein: CASSERTDTQYF.

The chain joins TRBV19 to TRBJ2-7; the match to TRBD2 covers 11 bases. Germline V gene sequence: CDR1 LNHDA, CDR2 SQIVND (reference sequence). The ends lost 6 bases at V and 6 bases at J; junction bases unmatched: 7. This CDR3 is 14 amino acids long. CDR3 protein: CASSLTSGGGEQYF. The CDR3 DNA reads TGTGCCAGTAGCCTCACTAGCGGGGGAGGCGAGCAGTACTTC.

The V and J genes are TRBV27 and TRBJ1-1, with 7 bases fitting TRBD1. With 4 bases clipped from V and 7 bases from J, the junction kept 3 bases outside the gene matches. Germline lookup yields CDR1 MNHEY and CDR2 SMNVEV (reference sequence). The CDR3 spans 12 residues. CDR3 coding DNA: TGTGCCAGCAGTTCCGCAGGGGGTGAAGCTTTCTTT. Amino acid sequence: CASSSAGGEAFF.

The chain joins TRBV28 to TRBJ1-6; the D gene is possibly TRBD1 (5 bases). Germline-derived CDR1 and CDR2 are MDHEN and SYDVKM. This CDR3 has 15 residues. Trimming removed 3 bases at V and 8 bases at J, with 14 bases between. For the CDR3, the DNA is TGTGCCAGCAGTTTGGGGCCCAGGGATCATTCACCCCTCCACTTT. Protein product: CASSLGPRDHSPLHF. The full variable domain, completed using reference TRBV28 and TRBJ1-6, is DVKVTQSSRYLVKRTGEKVFLECVQDMDHENMFWYRQDPGLGLRLIYFSYDVKMKEKGDIPEGYSVSREKKERFSLILESASTNQTSMYLCASSLGPRDHSPLHFGNGTRLTVT.

This chain connects TRBV19 to TRBJ2-3, with TRBD1 identical over 7 bases. V shed 5 bases, J shed 3 bases, and the junction held 8 bases outside the gene matches. Germline loops: CDR1 LNHDA, CDR2 SQIVND (reference sequence). The CDR3 length is 15 residues. The CDR3 sequence is CASSDRDSPTDTQYF. In DNA form, the CDR3 reads TGTGCCAGTAGTGACCGGGACAGTCCGACAGATACGCAGTATTTT.

V gene TRBV19 combines with J gene TRBJ1-1; tentatively, D is TRBD1 (5 bases). V was cut by 3 bases and J by 4 bases, with 12 bases left in between. The CDR3 has 14 residues. Germline values: CDR1 LNHDA, CDR2 SQIVND (reference sequence). CDR3 DNA sequence: TGTGCCAGTAGTATTGGTGTAGGGGTCACTGAAGCTTTCTTT. This sequence encodes CASSIGVGVTEAFF.

J is TRBJ2-1 and V is TRBV7-9; TRBD2 matches 11 bases. V lost 5 bases, J lost 2 bases, and 5 bases stayed unmatched. The CDR3 is made up of 16 amino acids. Germline V gene sequence: CDR1 SEHNR, CDR2 FQNEAQ (reference sequence). Written as DNA, the CDR3 is TGTGCCAGCAGCGTTAGCGGGAGGGCCGCCTACAATGAGCAGTTCTTC. As protein: CASSVSGRAAYNEQFF.

In its sample, this clone was seen once. The V call is TRBV27, the J call TRBJ2-2; 13 nucleotides match TRBD2. Looked up from germline, CDR1 is MNHEY and CDR2 is SMNVEV (reference sequence). The CDR3 is 17 amino acids. Trimming removed 7 bases from V and 7 bases from J; junction bases left unmatched: 12. The CDR3 nucleotides read TGTGCCAGCACTAAACCCTGGACTAGCGGGAGAATCGGGGAGCTGTTTTTT. Protein: CASTKPWTSGRIGELFF.

The chain couples TRBV14 to TRBJ2-7, with TRBD1 identical over 8 bases. The CDR3 extends over 16 amino acids. V was pared by 4 bases and J by 2 bases, with 10 bases of the junction left unmatched. The germline gives CDR1 SGHDN, CDR2 FVKESK. The CDR3 is CASSLGTGGPPYEQYF. The CDR3 DNA follows: TGTGCCAGCAGCCTCGGTACAGGGGGTCCTCCCTACGAGCAGTACTTC.

The chain links TRBV18 to TRBJ1-1; 12 bases line up with TRBD1. Trimming at V came to 6 bases and at J to 1 base, leaving 18 bases not matched to a gene. Germline V gives CDR1 KGHSH, CDR2 LQKENI. CDR3 size: 20 residues. The CDR3 sequence: CASSLTPSPGQGAGNTEAFF. Here the CDR3 DNA reads TGTGCCAGCTCGCTAACGCCGTCTCCGGGACAGGGGGCAGGGAACACTGAAGCTTTCTTT.

The chain's CDR3 is CASSLLYRPQETQYF. CDR3 sequence (DNA): TGTGCCAGCAGCTTGCTTTATCGTCCCCAAGAGACCCAGTACTTC. The chain uses TRBV11-2 and TRBJ2-5; D is unclear. CDR1 is SGHAT and CDR2 is FQNNGV in the germline V gene. The CDR3 totals 15 residues. V dropped 3 bases and J dropped 1 base, with 12 bases sitting between them.

The J gene is TRBJ2-7, the V gene TRBV6-1, with D perhaps matching TRBD1 or TRBD2 (6 bases each). The length of the CDR3 is 12 residues. Trimming removed 10 bases at V and 5 bases at J, with 15 bases between. Germline values: CDR1 MNHNS, CDR2 SASEGT. This chain's CDR3 is CANERGVDEQYF. The CDR3, as DNA: TGTGCCAACGAAAGGGGGGTCGACGAGCAGTACTTC.